This T cell receptor (beta chain) is from a study of early T cells in non-severe SARS-CoV-2 infection. The wider study: Sequencing input comprised bulk RNA from unsorted whole blood; chain pairing was not available.

The germline V gene encodes CDR1 DFQATT and CDR2 SNEGSKA (reference sequence). V lost 3 bases and J lost 3; bases outside the gene matches: 3. This CDR3 spans 14 amino acids. At least ten counts were recorded for this clonotype. The antigen remains unidentified. The study, taken as a whole, reports: VDJdb matching skewed toward anti-spike CD8 responses, missing private and CD4 specificities.

Unique molecular identifiers were affixed to single, distinct cDNA molecules. From the 5' RACE reads, TCRdb called clonotypes with MiXCR, one entry per CDR3 protein. The data hold some 21,000 distinct CDR3 sequences, with around 4.2% observed a single time. The TCR originated in an adult who was a healthcare worker with PCR-confirmed SARS-CoV-2 infection or an uninfected control (not recorded which). Sequences were obtained from whole blood. The rearrangement uses TRBV20-1 and TRBJ2-3, with 10 bases lining up with TRBD2. Written as DNA, the CDR3 is TGCAGTGCTAGCCCAGCGGGGGGGACAGATACGCAGTATTTT. It encodes CSASPAGGTDTQYF.